Sequencing of this TCR beta chain was carried out in a study of blood T cell repertoires in COVID-19 (dated by TCRdb to 2018 to 2020). Concerning the study at large: Collaborator samples came from the United States, Italy and Spain and covered acute and convalescent phases of COVID-19. The dataset comprised deeply sampled blood TCRbeta repertoires from subjects exposed to, actively infected with, or recovered from COVID-19. Nearly every sample came with metadata listing a de-identified subject ID, COVID-19 status, age in years and sex. Samples came from the ongoing ImmuneRACE study (first 160 participants) plus 1,254 subjects from 6 global collaborators. The material from the prospective study consisted of cDNA or gDNA derived from T cells, B-cell-depleted T cells, or PBMCs. The repertoires were released in a freely available public database intended as a resource for research on the immune response to SARS-CoV-2. Where HLA class I and class II types were available, the types were taken from metadata supplied by the sample provider, not from assay-based typing.

The collaborating institutions used their own protocols to collect whole blood in K2EDTA tubes. For TCRbeta analysis, collaborators shipped samples in one of three forms: frozen whole blood, isolated PBMCs, or DNA extracted from either of those sample types. Study-wide findings and limitations: The quantity of clinical and demographic metadata differed by source and by participant and was supplied without curation.

For this clone: Its antigen is not yet known. No much larger clone is present one base from it, and per-base qualities are unavailable.

CDR1 SGHTS and CDR2 YDEGEE are derived from the germline V gene. From the cysteine up to the phenylalanine, the CDR3 has a length of 15 residues. The sequence is cut down to CDR3 DNA, 45 bases in frame from base 1. Between the V and J ends, shortened by 7 bases and 6 bases respectively, the junction contains 21 bases. TCRbeta CDR3 regions were amplified from genomic DNA by means of the immunoSEQ Assay, a bias-controlled multiplex PCR. In the paper's pipeline: The number of nucleated cells in each sample was estimated by amplification of reference gene primers within the assay. To quantify the absolute abundance of each unique TCRbeta CDR3 rearrangement, sequence reads were collapsed and filtered. For each sample, productive Simpson clonality was calculated as the square root of Simpson's diversity index across productive rearrangements. Held by TCRdb, this immuneACCESS table contains in-frame sequences only and omits some clones. Under half of the omission traces to an unresolved V gene where checked; the cause of the rest is unknown. From that table come the V and J calls and clone size; the DNA was used to work out D and trimming. In all, the sample holds over 120,000 clones, and about 79% of those were seen once. 10% of the sample rests with the top ten.

Sequenced material: peripheral blood. The rearrangement combines TRBV5-8 with TRBJ2-3, and TRBD1 may be the D gene, going by 6 matching bases. This receptor was identified in a man aged 55-75 years with active or convalescent COVID-19. The bases read TGTGCCAGCGCGACAGGATCTTTGAAGGTGGATACGCAGTATTTT. The resulting protein is CASATGSLKVDTQYF.